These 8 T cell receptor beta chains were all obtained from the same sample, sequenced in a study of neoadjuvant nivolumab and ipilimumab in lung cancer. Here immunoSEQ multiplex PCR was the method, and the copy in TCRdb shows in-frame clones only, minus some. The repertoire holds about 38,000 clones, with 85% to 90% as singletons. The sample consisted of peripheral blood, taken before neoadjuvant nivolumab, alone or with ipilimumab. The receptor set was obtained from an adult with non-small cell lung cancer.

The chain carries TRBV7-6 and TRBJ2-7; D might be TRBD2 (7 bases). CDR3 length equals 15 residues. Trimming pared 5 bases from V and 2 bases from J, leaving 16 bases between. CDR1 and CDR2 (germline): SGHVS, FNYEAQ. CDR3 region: CASSLGGEAPYEQYF. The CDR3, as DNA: TGTGCCAGCAGCCTAGGGGGGGAGGCTCCCTACGAGCAGTACTTC.

This CDR3 is CASSPARGVLETQYF. DNA for the CDR3: TGCGCCAGCAGCCCGGCCCGGGGTGTACTCGAGACCCAGTACTTC. V and J are TRBV5-1 and TRBJ2-5, with D possibly being TRBD2 (5 bases). This CDR3 spans 15 amino acids. Germline-derived CDR1 and CDR2 are SGHRS and YFSETQ. Trimming pared 4 bases from V and 5 bases from J, leaving 18 bases between.

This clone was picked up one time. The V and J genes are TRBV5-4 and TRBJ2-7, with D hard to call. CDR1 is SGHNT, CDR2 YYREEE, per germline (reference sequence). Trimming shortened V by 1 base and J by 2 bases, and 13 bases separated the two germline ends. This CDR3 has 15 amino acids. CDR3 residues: CASSLSHRIPYEQYF. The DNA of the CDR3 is TGTGCCAGCAGCTTGTCTCACCGGATCCCCTACGAGCAGTACTTC.

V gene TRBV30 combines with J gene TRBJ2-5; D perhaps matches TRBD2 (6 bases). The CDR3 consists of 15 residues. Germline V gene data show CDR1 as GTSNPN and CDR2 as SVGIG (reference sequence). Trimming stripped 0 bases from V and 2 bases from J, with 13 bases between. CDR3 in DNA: TGTGCCTGGAGTGTAGGAGGGACCCAACAAGAGACCCAGTACTTC. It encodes CAWSVGGTQQETQYF.

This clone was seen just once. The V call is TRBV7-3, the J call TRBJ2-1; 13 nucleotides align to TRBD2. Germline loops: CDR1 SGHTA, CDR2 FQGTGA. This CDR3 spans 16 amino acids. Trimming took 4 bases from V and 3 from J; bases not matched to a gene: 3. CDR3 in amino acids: CASSSGTSGIYNEQFF. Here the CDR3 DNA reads TGTGCCAGCAGCTCCGGGACTAGCGGGATCTACAATGAGCAGTTCTTC. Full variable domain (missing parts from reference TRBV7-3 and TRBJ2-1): GAGVSQTPSNKVTEKGKYVELRCDPISGHTALYWYRQSLGQGPEFLIYFQGTGAADDSGLPNDRFFAVRPEGSVSTLKIQRTERGDSAVYLCASSSGTSGIYNEQFFGPGTRLTVL.

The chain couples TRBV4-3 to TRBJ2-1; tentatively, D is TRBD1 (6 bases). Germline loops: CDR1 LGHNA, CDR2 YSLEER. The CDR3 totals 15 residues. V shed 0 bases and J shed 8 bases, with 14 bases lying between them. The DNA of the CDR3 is TGCGCCAGCAGCCAAGAAATAGGGGGTAGGTATGAGCAGTTCTTC. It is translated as CASSQEIGGRYEQFF.

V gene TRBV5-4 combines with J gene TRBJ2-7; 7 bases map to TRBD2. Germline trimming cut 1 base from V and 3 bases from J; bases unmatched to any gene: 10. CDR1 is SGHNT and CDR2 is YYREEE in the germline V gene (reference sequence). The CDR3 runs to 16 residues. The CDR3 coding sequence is TGTGCCAGCAGCTTGTGGTTGGGAGGGGATGGCTACGAGCAGTACTTC. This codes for CASSLWLGGDGYEQYF.

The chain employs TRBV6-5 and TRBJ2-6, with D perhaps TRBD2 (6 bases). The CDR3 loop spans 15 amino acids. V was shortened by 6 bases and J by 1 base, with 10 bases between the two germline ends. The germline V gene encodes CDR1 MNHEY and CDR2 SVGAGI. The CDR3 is CASSLGTSGANVLTF. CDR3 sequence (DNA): TGTGCCAGCAGCCTTGGGACTTCTGGGGCCAACGTCCTGACTTTC.